The present T cell receptor (beta chain) was sequenced within a study of blood T cells in healthy people across ages. Study-level findings and limits: Estimates of total diversity, which came from one million sequenced T cells, were considered to be underestimates. Observed TCR beta diversity showed a strong correlation with the percentage of naive T cells as measured by flow cytometry.

PCR was performed a second time for about 6 to 11 cycles using a sample-barcoded 5' primer and a J-beta primer mix. TCRdb reprocessed the 5' RACE reads with MiXCR, giving one entry per CDR3 protein. In the table there are about 1.1 million distinct CDR3 sequences, approximately 38% of which are singletons. Points on this clonotype: The target antigen is unknown.

The CDR3 is 11 residues long. The ends lost 10 bases at V and 11 bases at J; junction bases unmatched: 8. The V gene's germline CDR1 is MNHEY and CDR2 SVGEGT. The TCR comes from a young man in good health. The V call is TRBV6-2 or TRBV6-3, the J call TRBJ2-5, with 9 bases identical to TRBD2. Sequencing was done on a sample of blood. CDR3 in DNA: TGTGCCATTAAGGCGGGGGGGGAGCAGTACTTC. This sequence encodes CAIKAGGEQYF.